This note documents a single TCR beta chain sequence. The table came from immunoSEQ multiplex PCR; TCRdb's copy has only in-frame clones and leaves some out. The table lists 250,000 to 300,000 clones, approximately 88% of them singletons, with roughly 0.8% in the top ten. This record comes from a study of blood T cell repertoires in COVID-19. Study-level information: The United States, Italy and Spain were the sources of the acute and convalescent COVID-19 samples. In each case, the material was cDNA or gDNA derived from T cells, B-cell-depleted T cells, or PBMCs.

The CDR3 extends over 14 amino acids. V lost 4 bases and J lost 4; bases outside the gene matches: 5. Germline CDR1 is SGHNT and CDR2 is YYREEE (reference sequence). The TCR comes from a woman aged 25 to 39 with acute or convalescent COVID-19. The J gene is TRBJ2-1, the V gene TRBV5-4; 7 nucleotides agree with TRBD2. The specimen sequenced was peripheral blood. The CDR3 nucleotides are TGTGCCAGCAGCACTCCGGGACTATACAATGAGCAGTTCTTC. Residues: CASSTPGLYNEQFF.